This T cell receptor beta chain was identified during a study of cytomegalovirus exposure and HLA in healthy donors. This clone occurred once. The CDR3 spans 11 residues. Trimming cost V 6 bases and J 4 bases; bases outside gene matches: 2. Germline V gene data show CDR1 as SQVTM and CDR2 as ANQGSEA. A multiplex PCR was run with 60 Vbeta primers and 13 Jbeta primers. TCRdb keeps only in-frame clones here, not all; method: immunoSEQ multiplex PCR. Found here are fewer than 200,000 clones, 79% of them singletons; the top ten hold 0.69%. This clonotype was obtained from a woman between 35 and 50 years old in good health and CMV-seronegative. The sample was PBMCs. The chain links TRBV29-1 to TRBJ2-5, with 7 bases fitting TRBD1. In DNA form, the CDR3 reads TGCAGCGTAGGGGACAGAGAGACCCAGTACTTC. This codes for CSVGDRETQYF. The full variable domain, completed using reference TRBV29-1 and TRBJ2-5, is SAVISQKPSRDICQRGTSLTIQCQVDSQVTMMFWYRQQPGQSLTLIATANQGSEATYESGFVIDKFPISRPNLTFSTLTVSNMSPEDSSIYLCSVGDRETQYFGPGTRLLVL.